The 20 T cell receptor beta chains given below trace back to one sample, sequenced in a study of blood T cell repertoires in COVID-19. The data were produced by immunoSEQ multiplex PCR, yet TCRdb's version contains in-frame clones alone and is incomplete. Of around 100,000 clones in the sample, around 88% were seen once. Sequencing input: peripheral blood. The receptors were sampled from a human donor in a cohort sampled during active COVID-19.

J is TRBJ2-5 and V is TRBV10-1; a weak D match, TRBD2 (6 bases). V shed 3 bases and J shed 3 bases, with 17 bases lying between them. CDR3 length: 16 amino acids. Per germline, CDR1 WNHNN and CDR2 SYGVQD (reference sequence). The CDR3 loop is CASSESSATSKETQYF. CDR3 in DNA: TGCGCCAGCAGTGAATCTAGCGCGACCTCGAAAGAGACCCAGTACTTC.

The gene calls are TRBV14 and TRBJ2-7; TRBD2 matches at 13 bases. CDR3 length equals 17 residues. Germline lookup yields CDR1 SGHDN and CDR2 FVKESK. V lost 4 bases, J lost 4 bases, and 10 bases stayed unmatched. The CDR3 DNA reads TGTGCCAGCAGCCGAGACTCAGGACTAGCGGGAGTTTACGAGCAGTACTTC. It codes for CASSRDSGLAGVYEQYF. Together with reference TRBV14 and TRBJ2-7, the CDR3 gives the full variable domain: EAGVTQFPSHSVIEKGQTVTLRCDPISGHDNLYWYRRVMGKEIKFLLHFVKESKQDESGMPNNRFLAERTGGTYSTLKVQPAELEDSGVYFCASSRDSGLAGVYEQYFGPGTRLTVT.

The chain is built from TRBV27 and TRBJ2-3; possibly TRBD1 for D (6 bases). The CDR3 runs to 15 residues. CDR1 is MNHEY and CDR2 is SMNVEV in the germline V gene (reference sequence). V dropped 4 bases and J dropped 0 bases, with 11 bases sitting between them. Written as DNA, the CDR3 is TGTGCCAGCAGTTGGGGGCGTGGAAGCACAGATACGCAGTATTTT. It encodes CASSWGRGSTDTQYF.

The genes are TRBV28 and TRBJ1-2, with 7 bases identical to TRBD1. The CDR3 totals 14 residues. Germline CDR1 and CDR2: MDHEN and SYDVKM. Unmatched junction bases numbered 13, after V lost 8 bases and J lost 7 bases. CDR3 bases: TGTGCCAGCGGATGGGACAGCACTCCGCGTGGCTACACCTTC. Translating it yields CASGWDSTPRGYTF.

The rearrangement joins TRBV5-1 to TRBJ2-3, with TRBD1 matching over 10 bases. V gave up 3 bases and J gave up 6 bases; unmatched junction bases: 7. The CDR3 contains 15 residues. Germline assignment: CDR1 SGHRS and CDR2 YFSETQ. In DNA form, the CDR3 reads TGCGCCAGCAGCTGGCAGGGACAGGGGAGGGATACGCAGTATTTT. Translating gives CASSWQGQGRDTQYF.

V usage is TRBV19 and J usage is TRBJ1-6, with D tentatively TRBD1 (5 bases). Trimming left V 4 bases short and J 8 bases short, with 24 bases between. This CDR3 comprises 18 residues. Germline V gene sequence: CDR1 LNHDA, CDR2 SQIVND (reference sequence). The CDR3 spells CASSTRRRVPKGYSPLHF. The CDR3 DNA reads TGTGCCAGTAGTACCCGTAGACGGGTCCCGAAGGGGTATTCACCCCTCCACTTT.

The rearrangement joins TRBV3-1 (or the pseudogene TRBV3-2) to TRBJ2-1; 11 positions match TRBD2. With 4 bases clipped from V and 10 bases from J, the junction kept 12 bases outside the gene matches. This CDR3 contains 16 residues. CDR1 is LGHDT, CDR2 YNNKEL, per germline (reference sequence). The CDR3 is CASSLFLAGGGGEQFF. The CDR3 DNA follows: TGTGCCAGCAGCCTTTTCCTAGCGGGAGGAGGGGGGGAGCAGTTCTTC.

This clone was counted once. The chain combines TRBV27 with TRBJ2-7; 7 nucleotides line up with TRBD1. Germline lookup yields CDR1 MNHEY and CDR2 SMNVEV (reference sequence). CDR3 size: 14 residues. V gave up 2 bases and J gave up 6 bases; unmatched junction bases: 7. CDR3 loop: CASSLGRGGGEQYF. CDR3 in DNA: TGTGCCAGCAGTTTAGGGCGAGGGGGCGGCGAGCAGTACTTC.

J is TRBJ1-6 and V is TRBV4-1, with 9 positions matching TRBD1. V was pared by 6 bases and J by 10 bases, with 7 bases of the junction left unmatched. This CDR3 comprises 14 residues. From germline, CDR1 is MGHRA and CDR2 YSYEKL. The CDR3 spells CASSLTGGYSPLHF. DNA for the CDR3: TGCGCCAGCAGTCTAACAGGGGGCTACTCACCCCTCCACTTT.

The chain carries TRBV12-3 or TRBV12-4 and TRBJ2-1; 7 bases align to TRBD1. V shed 4 bases and J 7 bases; nucleotides not matched to a gene: 4. The CDR3 consists of 13 residues. Here the CDR3 DNA reads TGTGCCAGCAGTTCCAAACAGGGGAATGAGCAGTTCTTC. This encodes CASSSKQGNEQFF.

CDR3 region: CASSVVPGQGRGTNEKLFF. CDR3 DNA: TGTGCCAGCAGCGTAGTCCCGGGACAGGGTAGAGGCACTAATGAAAAACTGTTTTTT. The rearrangement uses TRBV9 and TRBJ1-4, with TRBD1 identical over 9 bases. Losses at the gene ends were 0 bases for V and 2 bases for J; bases not matched to a gene: 11. CDR3 length: 19 amino acids. Germline V gives CDR1 SGDLS, CDR2 YYNGEE. Supplemented by reference TRBV9 and TRBJ1-4, the full variable domain reads DSGVTQTPKHLITATGQRVTLRCSPRSGDLSVYWYQQSLDQGLQFLIQYYNGEERAKGNILERFSAQQFPDLHSELNLSSLELGDSALYFCASSVVPGQGRGTNEKLFFGSGTQLSVL.

The CDR3 loop is CASRARETQYF. Here the CDR3 DNA reads TGTGCCAGCAGGGCCAGGGAGACCCAGTACTTC. This chain links TRBV28 with TRBJ2-5; D remains ambiguous. In germline, CDR1 is MDHEN, CDR2 SYDVKM. This CDR3 is 11 amino acids long. V lost 6 bases and J 5 bases, leaving 7 bases between the germline ends.

The chain joins TRBV6-5 to TRBJ2-7; 8 bases fit TRBD2. CDR1 is MNHEY, CDR2 SVGAGI, per germline. This CDR3 contains 14 residues. V shed 6 bases, J shed 5 bases, and the junction held 9 bases outside the gene matches. CDR3 sequence (DNA): TGTGCCAGCAGAAACAGCGGGAGAGGCCACGAGCAGTACTTC. The encoded protein is CASRNSGRGHEQYF.

The chain carries TRBV4-3 and TRBJ2-1; TRBD1 is a possible D gene (6 bases). V lost 4 bases to trimming and J lost 10 bases, with 14 bases between them. The CDR3 contains 13 residues. CDR1 and CDR2 (germline): LGHNA, YSLEER. The DNA for the CDR3 is TGCGCCAGCAGCCTCACGGGGACACCAGAGCAGTTCTTC. It is translated as CASSLTGTPEQFF.

The J gene is TRBJ1-5, the V gene TRBV6-6, with 7 nucleotides matching TRBD1. The CDR3 sequence is 19 residues long. J gave up 3 bases and V 5 bases, and 19 bases lay outside the gene matches. CDR1 is MNHNY, CDR2 SVGAGI, per germline (reference sequence). The CDR3 is CASSHLPGQWGSHNQPQHF. The CDR3 DNA is TGTGCCAGCAGTCACCTGCCGGGACAGTGGGGATCCCACAATCAGCCCCAGCATTTT.

The CDR3 sequence: CASSLAGVNYGYTF. CDR3 coding DNA: TGTGCCAGCAGCTTAGCAGGAGTTAACTATGGCTACACCTTC. The chain uses TRBV7-8 and TRBJ1-2; D remains ambiguous. The CDR3 runs to 14 residues. Trimming shortened V by 0 bases and J by 1 base, and 6 bases separated the two germline ends. Germline V gene lookup returns CDR1 SGHVS and CDR2 FQNEAQ.

The chain joins TRBV2 to TRBJ2-4; tentative D call: TRBD2 (5 bases). This CDR3 comprises 14 residues. Germline V gene lookup returns CDR1 SNHLY and CDR2 FYNNEI. Trimming stripped 1 base from V and 8 bases from J, with 12 bases between. DNA of the CDR3: TGTGCCAGCAGTGAAGGGCCGGGAAAAGACATTCAGTACTTC. This translates into CASSEGPGKDIQYF.

V and J are TRBV5-1 and TRBJ1-4, with 7 bases that match TRBD1. Germline CDR1 and CDR2: SGHRS and YFSETQ. The trim removed 0 bases at V and 4 bases at J, leaving 6 bases unmatched. The CDR3 runs to 16 residues. The CDR3 DNA sequence: TGCGCCAGCAGCTTGGTAGGGGGCAAGGATAATGAAAAACTGTTTTTT. Protein product: CASSLVGGKDNEKLFF.

This clone was detected only once. The chain links TRBV6-5 to TRBJ2-2; D is possibly TRBD1 (6 bases). The germline gives CDR1 MNHEY, CDR2 SVGAGI. There are 14 residues in the CDR3. V was shortened by 6 bases and J by 1 base, with 9 bases between the two germline ends. The DNA of the CDR3 is TGTGCCAGCAGGAGACAGGAGAACACCGGGGAGCTGTTTTTT. It is translated as CASRRQENTGELFF.

J is TRBJ2-5 and V is TRBV15; possibly TRBD1 for D (5 bases). The CDR3 loop spans 13 amino acids. The germline V and J ends were trimmed by 4 bases and 7 bases, with 13 bases remaining between them. The germline gives CDR1 LNHNV, CDR2 YYDKDF (reference sequence). In DNA, the CDR3 is TGTGCCACCAGCAAAGGGGCCTCTAGGACCCAGTACTTC. This codes for CATSKGASRTQYF. Full variable domain (rest looked up from reference TRBV15 and TRBJ2-5): DAMVIQNPRYQVTQFGKPVTLSCSQTLNHNVMYWYQQKSSQAPKLLFHYYDKDFNNEADTPDNFQSRRPNTSFCFLDIRSPGLGDTAMYLCATSKGASRTQYFGPGTRLLVL.